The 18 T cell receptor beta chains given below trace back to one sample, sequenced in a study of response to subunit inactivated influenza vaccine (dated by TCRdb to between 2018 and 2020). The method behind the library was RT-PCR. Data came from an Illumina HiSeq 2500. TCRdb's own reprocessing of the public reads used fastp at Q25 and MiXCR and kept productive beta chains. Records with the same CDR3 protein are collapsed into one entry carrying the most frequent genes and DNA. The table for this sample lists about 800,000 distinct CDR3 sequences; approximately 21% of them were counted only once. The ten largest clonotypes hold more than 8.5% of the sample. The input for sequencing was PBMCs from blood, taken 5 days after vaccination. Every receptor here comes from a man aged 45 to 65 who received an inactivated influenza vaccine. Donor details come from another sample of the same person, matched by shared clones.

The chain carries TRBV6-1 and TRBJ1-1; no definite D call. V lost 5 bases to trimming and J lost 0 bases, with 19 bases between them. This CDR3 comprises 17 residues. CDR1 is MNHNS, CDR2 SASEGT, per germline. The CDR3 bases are TGTGCCAGCAGTCCAGACTTCAGGCTAAGCATGAACACTGAAGCTTTCTTT. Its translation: CASSPDFRLSMNTEAFF.

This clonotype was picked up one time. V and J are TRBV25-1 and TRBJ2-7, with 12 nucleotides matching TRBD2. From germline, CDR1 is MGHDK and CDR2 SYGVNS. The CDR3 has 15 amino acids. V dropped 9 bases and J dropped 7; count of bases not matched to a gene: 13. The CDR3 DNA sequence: TGTGCCAGTTCCGCAGGGAGCCTAGCGGGGGGGGAGCAGTACTTC. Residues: CASSAGSLAGGEQYF.

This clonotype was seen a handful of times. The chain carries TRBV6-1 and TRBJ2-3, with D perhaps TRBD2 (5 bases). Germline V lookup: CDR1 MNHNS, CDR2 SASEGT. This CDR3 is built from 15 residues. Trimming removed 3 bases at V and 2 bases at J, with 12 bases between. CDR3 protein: CASSDLEGFTDTQYF. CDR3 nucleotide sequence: TGTGCCAGCAGTGATCTTGAGGGTTTCACAGATACGCAGTATTTT.

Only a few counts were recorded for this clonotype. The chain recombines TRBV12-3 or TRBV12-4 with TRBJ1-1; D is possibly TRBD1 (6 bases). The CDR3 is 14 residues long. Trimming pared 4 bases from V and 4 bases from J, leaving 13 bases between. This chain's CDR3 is CASSSWGQATEAFF. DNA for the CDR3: TGTGCCAGCAGTTCCTGGGGGCAAGCCACTGAAGCTTTCTTT.

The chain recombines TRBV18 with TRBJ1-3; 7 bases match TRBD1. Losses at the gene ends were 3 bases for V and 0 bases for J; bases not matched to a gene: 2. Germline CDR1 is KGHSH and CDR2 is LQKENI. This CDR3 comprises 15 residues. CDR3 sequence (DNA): TGTGCCAGCTCACCTACAGGGGACTCTGGAAACACCATATATTTT. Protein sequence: CASSPTGDSGNTIYF.

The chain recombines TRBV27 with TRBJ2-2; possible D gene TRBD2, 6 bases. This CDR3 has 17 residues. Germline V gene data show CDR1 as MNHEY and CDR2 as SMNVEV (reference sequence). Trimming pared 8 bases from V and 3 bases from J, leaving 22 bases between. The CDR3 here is CASSGLTSGYYTGELFF. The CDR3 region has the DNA TGTGCCAGCTCGGGACTCACCTCGGGGTATTACACCGGGGAGCTGTTTTTT.

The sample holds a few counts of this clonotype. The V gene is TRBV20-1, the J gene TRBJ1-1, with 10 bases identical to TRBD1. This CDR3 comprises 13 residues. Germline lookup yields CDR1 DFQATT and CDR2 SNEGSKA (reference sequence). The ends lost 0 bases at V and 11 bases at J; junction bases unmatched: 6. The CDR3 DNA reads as TGCAGTGCTAGAGAACCGGGACAGGGGAAGGCTTTCTTT. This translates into CSAREPGQGKAFF.

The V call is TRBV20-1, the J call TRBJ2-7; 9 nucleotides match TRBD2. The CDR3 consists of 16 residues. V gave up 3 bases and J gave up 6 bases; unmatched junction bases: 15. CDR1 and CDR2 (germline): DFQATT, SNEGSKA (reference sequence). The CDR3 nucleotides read TGCAGTGCTAGGGAGTGGATAGCGGGAGTTGGGGTCGAGCAGTACTTC. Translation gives CSAREWIAGVGVEQYF.

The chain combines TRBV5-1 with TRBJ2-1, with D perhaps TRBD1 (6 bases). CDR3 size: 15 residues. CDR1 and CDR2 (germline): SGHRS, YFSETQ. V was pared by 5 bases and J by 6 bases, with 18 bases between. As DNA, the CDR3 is TGCGCCAGCAGTAATCCGGGACACCCCACCAATGAGCAGTTCTTC. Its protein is CASSNPGHPTNEQFF.

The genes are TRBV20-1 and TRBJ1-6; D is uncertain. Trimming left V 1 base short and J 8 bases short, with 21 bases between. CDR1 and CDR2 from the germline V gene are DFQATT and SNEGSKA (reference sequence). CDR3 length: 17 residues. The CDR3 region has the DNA TGCAGTGCTAGAGCCCCCCGGGGAGCATCCCGGGATTCACCCCTCCACTTT. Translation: CSARAPRGASRDSPLHF.

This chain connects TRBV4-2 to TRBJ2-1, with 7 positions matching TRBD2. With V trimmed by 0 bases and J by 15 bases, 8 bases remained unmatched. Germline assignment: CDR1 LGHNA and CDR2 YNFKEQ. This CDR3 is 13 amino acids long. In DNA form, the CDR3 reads TGTGCCAGCAGCCAAGAGGGGACTATTAGGCGGTTCTTC. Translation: CASSQEGTIRRFF.

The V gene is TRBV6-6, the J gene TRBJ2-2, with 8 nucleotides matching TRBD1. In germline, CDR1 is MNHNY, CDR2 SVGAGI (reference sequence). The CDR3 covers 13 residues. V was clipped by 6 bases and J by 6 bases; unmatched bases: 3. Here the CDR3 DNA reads TGTGCCAGCAGGCTACAGGGGGCCGGGGAGCTGTTTTTT. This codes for CASRLQGAGELFF.

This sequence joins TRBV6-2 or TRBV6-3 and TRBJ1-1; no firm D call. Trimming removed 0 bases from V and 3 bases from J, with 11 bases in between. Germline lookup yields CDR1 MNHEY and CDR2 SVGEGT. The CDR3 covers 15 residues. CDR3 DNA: TGTGCCAGCAGTTACTCGCGCAGGAGTGACACTGAAGCTTTCTTT. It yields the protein CASSYSRRSDTEAFF.

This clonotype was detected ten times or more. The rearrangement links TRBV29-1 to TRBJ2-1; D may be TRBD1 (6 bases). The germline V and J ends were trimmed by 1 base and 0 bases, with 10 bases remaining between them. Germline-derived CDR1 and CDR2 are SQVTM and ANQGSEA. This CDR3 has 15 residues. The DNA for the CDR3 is TGCAGCGTTGAAGGACAGGAGTTCTCCTACAATGAGCAGTTCTTC. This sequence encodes CSVEGQEFSYNEQFF.

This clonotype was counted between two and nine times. CDR3 loop: CASSQDGQAEQAQHF. CDR3 in DNA: TGTGCCAGCAGCCAAGATGGACAGGCCGAACAGGCCCAGCATTTT. The rearrangement uses TRBV4-2 and TRBJ1-5; 7 nucleotides agree with TRBD1. V gave up 0 bases and J gave up 11 bases; unmatched junction bases: 10. The CDR3 spans 15 residues. Germline assignment: CDR1 LGHNA and CDR2 YNFKEQ.

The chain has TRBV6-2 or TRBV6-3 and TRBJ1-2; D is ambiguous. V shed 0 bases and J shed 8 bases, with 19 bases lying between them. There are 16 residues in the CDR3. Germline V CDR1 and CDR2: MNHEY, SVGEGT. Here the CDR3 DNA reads TGTGCCAGCAGTTACTCGACGCTGGAGGGTAATGGGGGCTACACCTTC. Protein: CASSYSTLEGNGGYTF.

Here the CDR3 reads CASSQEARGYSPLHF. CDR3 nucleotide sequence: TGTGCCAGCAGCCAAGAAGCGAGGGGGTATTCACCCCTCCACTTT. The rearrangement joins TRBV3-1 to TRBJ1-6, with D possibly being TRBD1 (6 bases). The CDR3 has 15 residues. With 0 bases removed from V and 8 bases from J, the gap between germline ends came to 11 bases. Germline CDR1 and CDR2: LGHDT and YNNKEL (reference sequence).

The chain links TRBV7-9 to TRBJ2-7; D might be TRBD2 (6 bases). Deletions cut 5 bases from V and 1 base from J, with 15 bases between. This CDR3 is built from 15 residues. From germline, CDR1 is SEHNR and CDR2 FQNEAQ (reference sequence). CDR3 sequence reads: CASSGGTHLSYEQYF. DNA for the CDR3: TGTGCCAGCAGCGGTGGGACTCACCTTTCCTACGAGCAGTACTTC.